This TCR beta chain was sequenced for a study of immune cell composition in non-small cell lung cancer. Normal lung was taken at the farthest possible site, at least 3 cm from tumour. Per germline, CDR1 WNHNN and CDR2 SYGVQD (reference sequence). V was pared by 3 bases and J by 5 bases, with 13 bases between. This CDR3 has 14 amino acids. Some clones are missing from TCRdb's copy, which holds only in-frame ones; the method was immunoSEQ multiplex PCR. Here the sample spans 5,500 to 7,000 clones, over 55% being singletons. The sample was non-adjacent lung tissue. This clonotype was sampled from a human donor with non-small cell lung cancer. The V gene is TRBV10-1, the J gene TRBJ1-1, with D unresolved. CDR3 amino acids: CASSENAGQTEAFF. The CDR3, as DNA: TGCGCCAGCAGTGAAAACGCAGGTCAGACTGAAGCTTTCTTT.